This TCR beta chain was sequenced during a study of vaccination and CD4 T cells after COVID-19. The Oncomine TCR Beta short-read assay sequenced DNA from cultured CD4+ T cells. The genomic DNA was obtained from cultured CD4+ T cells by extraction with the QIAamp micro DNA kit. TCRdb processed the PCR reads anew with MiXCR; each CDR3 protein has one entry. The table has several thousand distinct CDR3 sequences, roughly 32% seen once; the top ten hold about a fifth. This clonotype was seen only a few times. Its matching antigen is unknown. Stated treatment: approximately nine-day PBMC culture with coronavirus spike peptide pools or control peptides (ViraFEST assay). During the years 2011-2018, before the COVID-19 pandemic, the unexposed donor's CD4+ T cells were collected. ViraFEST relied on peptide pools to expand antigen-specific T cells; the TCRs were sequenced afterward. CDR3 length: 13 residues. Germline V CDR1 and CDR2: SGHTA, FQGTGA. Unmatched junction bases numbered 6, after V lost 5 bases and J lost 7 bases.

This TCR was sampled from a human donor in good health. The V call is TRBV7-3, the J call TRBJ2-7; 9 nucleotides match TRBD1. What was sequenced was CD4+ T cells from blood, cultured in vitro. CDR3 nucleotides: TGTGCCAGCAGCCAACAGGGGGCGGATGAGCAGTACTTC. Encoded protein: CASSQQGADEQYF.